Listed below are T cell receptor beta chains from one sample, sequenced in a study of shared clonotypes between healthy human individuals. Data came from immunoSEQ multiplex PCR; TCRdb stores just in-frame clones and leaves some out. The table includes around 990,000 clones, 60% to 80% detected once. Sequenced material: memory CD4+ T cells from PBMCs. The receptors originated from a man aged 18 to 29 in good health. Some clones in this sample may be carry-over from other donors' samples. Both conserved end residues are part of each CDR3.

j_call,v_call,cdr3_length,cdr3_aa
TRBJ1-1,TRBV7-9,13,CASSLGSGTEAFF
TRBJ2-3,TRBV5-1,15,CASTGSGFSADTQYF
TRBJ1-2,TRBV5-6,13,CASSSGTGEGYTF
TRBJ1-1,TRBV7-8,13,CASSLGGGTEAFF
TRBJ2-7,TRBV28,17,CASSSPWTSGRSYEQYF
TRBJ2-7,TRBV28,16,CASSFILGTDSYEQYF
TRBJ1-5,TRBV10-2,13,CASQGSGNQPQHF
TRBJ2-5,TRBV7-9,15,CASSFGTSGRETQYF
TRBJ1-3,TRBV4-1,15,CASSHPTGGGNTIYF
TRBJ1-2,TRBV7-2,14,CASSPLGIGWGYTF
TRBJ1-5,TRBV28,16,CASRDLQGAFLEPQHF
TRBJ2-1,TRBV2,15,CASSEGGRATSEQFF
TRBJ2-1,TRBV11-2,15,CASSSDRVVYNEQFF
TRBJ2-7,TRBV7-8,15,CASSLQRGSSYEQYF
TRBJ2-7,TRBV7-3,16,CASSLGQGANSYEQYF
TRBJ1-2,TRBV2,14,CASSEARGPYGYTF
TRBJ1-2,TRBV19,15,CASLNRATKSYGYTF
TRBJ1-2,TRBV6-6,11,CASSSNRDYTF
TRBJ2-2,TRBV18,14,CASSLQGHTGELFF
TRBJ1-2,TRBV2,13,CATGNDRIYGYTF
TRBJ2-1,TRBV7-9,16,CASLKDRPHRQGEQFF
TRBJ2-3,TRBV7-2,16,CASTSGPAGVTDTQYF
TRBJ2-3,TRBV4-2,14,CASSGGRTTDTQYF
TRBJ1-2,TRBV28,17,CASSLGPGQGFGYGYTF
TRBJ2-6,TRBV27,17,CASSPNHRGSGANVLTF
TRBJ1-4,TRBV7-2,16,CASSPTPRETNEKLFF
TRBJ1-4,TRBV7-2,14,CASSLDRGAIGLFF
TRBJ2-1,TRBV5-4,16,CASSPSSEKGYNEQFF
TRBJ1-2,TRBV27,13,CASSLKTDEGYTF
TRBJ1-5,TRBV6-1,13,CASMEQANQPQHF
TRBJ2-1,TRBV11-3,15,CASSSNLGAINEQFF
TRBJ1-4,TRBV4-1,17,CASSHLTPDRLREKLFF
TRBJ2-5,TRBV6-4,17,CASSDSNRVGPQETQYF
TRBJ2-5,TRBV28,16,CASSLLGAKDQETQYF
TRBJ1-2,TRBV2,15,CAGSVGQGVVYGYTF
TRBJ1-5,TRBV7-2,14,CASSLGISGQPQHF
TRBJ2-7,TRBV28,14,CASSRLGTAYEQYF
TRBJ2-1,TRBV20-1,8,CSANGIVF
TRBJ1-1,TRBV19,13,CASSPTGVPEAFF
TRBJ1-2,TRBV11-2,18,CASSSRGDRDGPNYGYTF
TRBJ1-3,TRBV7-9,14,CASSWAGEVNTIYF
TRBJ1-2,TRBV29-1,11,CSVLTHYGYTF
TRBJ2-7,TRBV9,15,CASSLHSGSPYEQYF
TRBJ2-1,TRBV9,12,CASSVKFGEQFF
TRBJ2-7,TRBV4-2,14,CASSQGRGVYEQYF
TRBJ1-2,TRBV4-1,15,CASSQAEGGHYGYTF
TRBJ1-2,TRBV18,16,CASSEGGSRFNYGYTF
TRBJ2-7,TRBV29-1,12,CSVETGGYEQYF
TRBJ2-7,TRBV5-1,14,CASSLVGSAYEQYF
TRBJ2-7,TRBV7-2,16,CASSLQAGFTSYEQYF
TRBJ2-7,TRBV6-1,14,CASSLRTGSYEQYF
TRBJ1-2,TRBV27,15,CASSPAVRGMGGYTF